The clone carrying this T cell receptor (beta chain) was seen just once. The antigen is not known. Investigators isolated RNA and reverse transcribed it into cDNA to act as the sequencing template. This table comes from immunoSEQ multiplex PCR, and its TCRdb copy is limited to in-frame clones, with some not included. Of more than 200,000 clones listed, 67% are singletons. Looked up from germline, CDR1 is SGHTA and CDR2 is FQGTGA. This CDR3 has 15 amino acids. Deletions cut 2 bases from V and 6 bases from J, with 13 bases between. These data are taken from a study of CD8+ T cells in alopecia areata. Study information: Those treated were given oral tofacitinib at 5 to 10 mg twice daily. General study findings and limits: The study found TCR sharing across patients less clear than in mice, possibly for HLA reasons.

The input for sequencing was CD4+ T cells sorted from blood, taken at week 0. The rearrangement uses TRBV7-3 and TRBJ1-4, with D possibly being TRBD1 (5 bases). The receptor comes from a human donor with alopecia areata. CDR3 region: CASSLARVGDEKLFF. Here the CDR3 DNA reads TGTGCCAGCAGCTTAGCCCGGGTAGGGGATGAAAAACTGTTTTTT.